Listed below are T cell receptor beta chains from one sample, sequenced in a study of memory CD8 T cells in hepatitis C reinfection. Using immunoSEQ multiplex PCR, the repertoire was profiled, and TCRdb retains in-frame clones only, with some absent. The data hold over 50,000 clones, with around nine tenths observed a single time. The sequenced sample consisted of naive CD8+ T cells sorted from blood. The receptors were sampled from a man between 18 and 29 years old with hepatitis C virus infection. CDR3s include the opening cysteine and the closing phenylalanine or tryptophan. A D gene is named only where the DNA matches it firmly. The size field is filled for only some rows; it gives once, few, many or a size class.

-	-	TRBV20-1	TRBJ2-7	TGCAGTGCTAGTACCCTTAACGAGCAGTACTTC	CSASTLNEQYF
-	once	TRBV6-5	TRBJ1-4	TGTGCCAGCAGTTACAAGGGGGGGTCGAATGAAAAACTGTTTTTT	CASSYKGGSNEKLFF
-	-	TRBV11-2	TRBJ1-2	TGTGCCAGCAGCTTATCAGGTTTGCATGGCTACACCTTC	CASSLSGLHGYTF
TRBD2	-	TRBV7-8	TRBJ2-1	TGTGCCAGCAGCCAACTAGCGGGAGTGGGCTATGAGCAGTTCTTC	CASSQLAGVGYEQFF
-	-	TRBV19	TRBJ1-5	TGTGCCAGTCATTACTGGGGGGGCAATCAGCCCCAGCATTTT	CASHYWGGNQPQHF
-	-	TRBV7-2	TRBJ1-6	TGTGCCAGCAGCTCTCTGGACAGCGGGACCTATAATTCACCCCTCCACTTT	CASSSLDSGTYNSPLHF
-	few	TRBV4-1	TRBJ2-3	TGCGCCAGCAGCCAAGTCCCAACGGGAGCAGGCACAGATACGCAGTATTTT	CASSQVPTGAGTDTQYF
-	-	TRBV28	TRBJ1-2	TGTGCCAGCAGTTTAGGGCAGGGCTACTATGGCTACACCTTC	CASSLGQGYYGYTF
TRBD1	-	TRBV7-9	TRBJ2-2	TGTGCCAGCAGCGGGCGACACAGGGGATACCGCCCGGGGGAGCTGTTTTTT	CASSGRHRGYRPGELFF
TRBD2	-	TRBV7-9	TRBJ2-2	TGTGCCAGCAGCTTAGTGGGAGCGGGAGCTCGCACCGGGGAGCTGTTTTTT	CASSLVGAGARTGELFF
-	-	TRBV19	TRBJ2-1	TGTGCCAGTAGTATAGATCCGACAGCCTTTTACAATGAGCAGTTCTTC	CASSIDPTAFYNEQFF
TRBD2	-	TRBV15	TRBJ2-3	TGTGCCACCAGCAGGATCCAACCTTTTCCGGGACTAGCGGGGTCTGATACGCAGTATTTT	CATSRIQPFPGLAGSDTQYF
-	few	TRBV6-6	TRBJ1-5	TGTGCCAGCAGACAGGAACAGCCCCAGCATTTT	CASRQEQPQHF
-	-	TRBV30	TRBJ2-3	TGTGCCTGGACCGACACCTCCACAGATACGCAGTATTTT	CAWTDTSTDTQYF
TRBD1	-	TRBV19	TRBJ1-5	TGTGCCAGTAGTAGGGGACAGGTTCAGCCCCAGCATTTT	CASSRGQVQPQHF
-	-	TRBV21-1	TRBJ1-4	TGTGCCAGCAGAAAAGCGGGGGGGGGTTATGCAACTAATGAAAAACTGTTTTTT	CASRKAGGGYATNEKLFF
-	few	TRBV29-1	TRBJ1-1	TGCAGCGTTGAGGGGCTGGGAGGGAACACTGAAGCTTTCTTT	CSVEGLGGNTEAFF
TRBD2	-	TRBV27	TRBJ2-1	TGTGCCAGCAGCCCTAGCGGGTATAACTCCTACAATGAGCAGTTCTTC	CASSPSGYNSYNEQFF
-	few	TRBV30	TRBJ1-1	TGTGCCTGGAGTGTTACAACGAACACTGAAGCTTTCTTT	CAWSVTTNTEAFF
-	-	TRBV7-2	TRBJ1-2	TGTGCCAGCAGCGCTCTAGACGGATACTATGGCTACACCTTC	CASSALDGYYGYTF
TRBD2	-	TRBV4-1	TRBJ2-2	TGCGCCAGCAGCCAAGGCCCTAGCGGGCAGAGCGAGCTGTTTTTT	CASSQGPSGQSELFF
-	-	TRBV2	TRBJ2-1	TGTGCCAGCAGTGGTGAGCGGTTTAGCTCCTACAATGAGCAGTTCTTC	CASSGERFSSYNEQFF
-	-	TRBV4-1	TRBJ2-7	TGCGCCAGCAGCCAAGATATAGGGGCCTACGAGCAGTACTTC	CASSQDIGAYEQYF
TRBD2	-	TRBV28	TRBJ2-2	TGTGCCAGCAGAGGACTAGCGGGAGGGAACACCGGGGAGCTGTTTTTT	CASRGLAGGNTGELFF
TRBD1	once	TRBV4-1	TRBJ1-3	TGCGCCAGCAGCCCCCAAACAGGGGCCCCCTCTGGAAACACCATATATTTT	CASSPQTGAPSGNTIYF
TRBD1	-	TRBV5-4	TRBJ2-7	TGTGCCAGCAGCTTTGGGCCGGGACAGGTACACTACGAGCAGTACTTC	CASSFGPGQVHYEQYF
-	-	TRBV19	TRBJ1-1	TGTGCCAGTAGTGGCAGGGCTGCTGAAGCTTTCTTT	CASSGRAAEAFF
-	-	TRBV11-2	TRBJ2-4	TGTGCCAGCAGCCCAGACATGTTAGCCAAAAACATTCAGTACTTC	CASSPDMLAKNIQYF
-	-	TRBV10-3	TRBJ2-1	TGTGCCATCAGTGAGTCTAGCTATGAGCAGTTCTTC	CAISESSYEQFF
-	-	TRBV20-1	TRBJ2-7	TGCAGTGCTAGTTCAGGCTACGAGCAGTACTTC	CSASSGYEQYF
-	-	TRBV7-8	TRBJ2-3	TGTGCCAGCAGCTTACCCCGGGATGGGGGCTCGGGGACAGATACGCAGTATTTT	CASSLPRDGGSGTDTQYF
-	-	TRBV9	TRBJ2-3	TGTGCCAGCAGCGTAGTGGGGCCGGCTAGCACAGATACGCAGTATTTT	CASSVVGPASTDTQYF
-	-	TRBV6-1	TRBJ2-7	TGTGCCAGCGCCACCCTACTCTACGAGCAGTACTTC	CASATLLYEQYF